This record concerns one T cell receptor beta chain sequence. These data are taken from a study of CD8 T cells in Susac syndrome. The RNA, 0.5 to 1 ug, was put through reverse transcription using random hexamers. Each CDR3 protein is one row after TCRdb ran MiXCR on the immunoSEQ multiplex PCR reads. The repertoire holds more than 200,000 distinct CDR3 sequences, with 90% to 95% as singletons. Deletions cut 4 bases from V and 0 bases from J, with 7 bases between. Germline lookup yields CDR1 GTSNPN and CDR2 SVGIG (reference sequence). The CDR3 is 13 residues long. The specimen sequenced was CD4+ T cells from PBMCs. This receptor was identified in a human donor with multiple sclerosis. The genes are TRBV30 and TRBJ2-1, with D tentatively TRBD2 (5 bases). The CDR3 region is CAWNAGSYNEQFF. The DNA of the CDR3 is TGTGCCTGGAATGCGGGCTCCTACAATGAGCAGTTCTTC.